Sequencing of this T cell receptor beta chain was carried out in a study of T cell responses to AZD1222 COVID-19 vaccine (dated by TCRdb to about 2021). Describing the broader study: AZD1222 recipients with second doses at about 4 weeks or about 12 weeks were pooled, because spike-specific TCR depth and breadth did not differ between schedules. A total of 233 trial participants underwent TCR sequencing, of whom some 210 received two doses of AZD1222 and about 26 received two doses of the MenACWY control vaccine. Trial participants were enrolled by age into 18-55, 56-69 and 70-plus year subgroups, with roughly 160, 29 and 62 TCR-sequenced participants respectively. Here is what the overall study found, with its caveats: CD4 TCRs associated with the vaccine covered the entire spike protein, and the dominant responses were in regions 160-218 and 743-854. Conclusions about previously exposed vaccinees were limited because only a handful of AZD1222 recipients were SARS-CoV-2 seropositive at baseline. No day 14 peak-response samples were available, so repertoires were characterized only after the peak T cell response. A significant rise in spike-specific TCR breadth and depth was observed after two AZD1222 doses relative to day 0 and relative to MenACWY recipients. Reportedly, almost half of the unique spike-specific TCRs recognized epitopes lying outside the regions that are mutated in the B.1.351 and B.1.1.7 variants. Participants were mostly white British and included more females than males, and it was suggested by the authors that clonal diversity may have been underestimated. The 56-69-year group was small, and its depth increase did not reach significance, likely because of low power.

As regards this clone: The target of this receptor is not known. No much larger clone exists at a distance of one base, and base qualities are not known.

CDR1 and CDR2 are read off the germline V gene (reference sequence) as LNHDA and SQIVND. V drops 5 bases and J drops 1 base, leaving 17 bases in between. The CDR3 numbers 16 residues from cysteine through phenylalanine. Only CDR3 DNA remains: 48 bases, in frame from the first base. The CDR3 regions of human TCRbeta chains were analyzed by immunosequencing. On the study's bioinformatics: TCRs in the repertoires were matched against a reference library of SARS-CoV-2-specific TCRs that had been generated with the MIRA antigen-specificity platform. Breadth was defined as the fraction of unique TCRs that were SARS-CoV-2-associated. Depth was defined as the fraction of total T cells that were SARS-CoV-2-associated. Using the MIRA data, every spike-specific TCR was mapped to the spike region that the TCR reacted to and assigned to either a CD4 or a CD8 class. Log10-transformed breadth and depth values were compared by one-way ANOVA with Sidak's multiple comparisons tests. As stored in TCRdb, this immuneACCESS dataset retains in-frame rearrangements with V and J assigned. A fraction of the clones does not appear; measured against another copy, unresolved V genes explain less than half of the discrepancy, and the remainder lacks a known reason. Clone size and the V and J calls come from that table; the DNA yielded D and trimming. In all, the sample holds roughly 120,000 clones, and less than 90% of those were seen once. In total, the top ten clones hold roughly 4% of the sample.

According to the study, the label for this sample's time point signals: baseline before first vaccination. Vaccinee samples were obtained from the UK trials COV001 and COV002, which included a single-blind randomized controlled phase 2/3 trial of AZD1222 (ChAdOx1 nCoV-19) in healthy adults. For TCRbeta chain sequencing, PBMC samples from trial participants were taken at day 0 and at day 28 after the second dose. The V gene is TRBV19 and the J gene is TRBJ1-1, with the D segment identity uncertain. The sample here was peripheral blood, taken on day 0 of AZD1222 vaccination. The TCR sequence derives from an adult in good health. The sequenced DNA is TGTGCCAGTAGTGACCGGGCCCGAGGAGGGAACACTGAAGCTTTCTTT. Its translation reads: CASSDRARGGNTEAFF.